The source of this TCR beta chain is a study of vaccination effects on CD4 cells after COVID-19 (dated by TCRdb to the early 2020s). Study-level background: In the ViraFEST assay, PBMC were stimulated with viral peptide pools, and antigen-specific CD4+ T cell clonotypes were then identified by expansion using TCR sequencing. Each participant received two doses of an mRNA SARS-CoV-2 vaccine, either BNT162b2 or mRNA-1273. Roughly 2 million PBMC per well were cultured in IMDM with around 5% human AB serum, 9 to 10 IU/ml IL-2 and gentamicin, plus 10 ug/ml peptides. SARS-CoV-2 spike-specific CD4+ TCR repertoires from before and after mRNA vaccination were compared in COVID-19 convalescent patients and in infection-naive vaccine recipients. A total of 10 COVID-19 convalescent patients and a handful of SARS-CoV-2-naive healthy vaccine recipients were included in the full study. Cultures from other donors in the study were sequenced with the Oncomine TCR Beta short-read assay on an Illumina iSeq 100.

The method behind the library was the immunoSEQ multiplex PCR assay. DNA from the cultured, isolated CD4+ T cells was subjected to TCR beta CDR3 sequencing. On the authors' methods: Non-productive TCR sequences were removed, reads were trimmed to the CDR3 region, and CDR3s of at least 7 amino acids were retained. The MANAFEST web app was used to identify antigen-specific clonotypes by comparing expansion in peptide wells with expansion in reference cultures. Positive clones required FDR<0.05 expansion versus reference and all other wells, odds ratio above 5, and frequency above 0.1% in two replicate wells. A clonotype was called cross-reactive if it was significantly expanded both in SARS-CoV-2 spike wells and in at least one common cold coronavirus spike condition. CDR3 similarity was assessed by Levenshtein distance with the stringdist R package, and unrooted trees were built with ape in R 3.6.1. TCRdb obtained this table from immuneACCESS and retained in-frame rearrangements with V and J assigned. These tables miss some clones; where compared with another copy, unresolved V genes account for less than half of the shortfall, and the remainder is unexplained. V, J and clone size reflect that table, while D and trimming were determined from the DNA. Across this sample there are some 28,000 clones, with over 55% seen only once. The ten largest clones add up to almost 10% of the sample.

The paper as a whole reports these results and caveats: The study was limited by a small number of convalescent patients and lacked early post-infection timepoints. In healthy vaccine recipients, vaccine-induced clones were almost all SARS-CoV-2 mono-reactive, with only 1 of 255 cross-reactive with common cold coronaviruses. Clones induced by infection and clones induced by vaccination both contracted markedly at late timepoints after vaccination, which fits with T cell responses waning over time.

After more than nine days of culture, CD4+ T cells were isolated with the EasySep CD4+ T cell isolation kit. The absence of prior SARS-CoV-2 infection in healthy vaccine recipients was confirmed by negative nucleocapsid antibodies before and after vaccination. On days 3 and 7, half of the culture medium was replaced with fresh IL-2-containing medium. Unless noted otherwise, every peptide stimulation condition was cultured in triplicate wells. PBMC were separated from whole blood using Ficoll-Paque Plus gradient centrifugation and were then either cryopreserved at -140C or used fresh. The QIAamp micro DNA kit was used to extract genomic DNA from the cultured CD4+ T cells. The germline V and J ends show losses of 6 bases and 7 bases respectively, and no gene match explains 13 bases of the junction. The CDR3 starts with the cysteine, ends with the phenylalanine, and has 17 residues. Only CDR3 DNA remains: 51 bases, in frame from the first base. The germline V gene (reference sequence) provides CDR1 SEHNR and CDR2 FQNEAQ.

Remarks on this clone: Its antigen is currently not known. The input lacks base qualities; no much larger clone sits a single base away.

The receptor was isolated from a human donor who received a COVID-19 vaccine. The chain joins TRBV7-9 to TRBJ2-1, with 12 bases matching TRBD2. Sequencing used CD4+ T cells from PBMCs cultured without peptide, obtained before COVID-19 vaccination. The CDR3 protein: CASRPTPLAGGLNEQFF. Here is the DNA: TGTGCCAGCAGGCCTACCCCTCTAGCGGGGGGGCTGAATGAGCAGTTCTTC. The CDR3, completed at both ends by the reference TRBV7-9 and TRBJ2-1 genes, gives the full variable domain DTGVSQNPRHKITKRGQNVTFRCDPISEHNRLYWYRQTLGQGPEFLTYFQNEAQLEKSRLLSDRFSAERPKGSFSTLEIQRTEQGDSAMYLCASRPTPLAGGLNEQFFGPGTRLTVL.